This is a list of T cell receptor beta chains from one sample in a study of cytomegalovirus exposure and HLA in healthy donors. The assay was immunoSEQ multiplex PCR, and TCRdb's table has in-frame clones only and misses some. The sample lists about 100,000 clones; over 65% were seen once. Material: PBMCs. The receptors come from an older woman in good health and CMV-seronegative. CDR3s leave out the opening cysteine and the closing phenylalanine or tryptophan.

TRBV6-5,TRBJ1-2,ASSYGTGPYGYT
TRBV2,TRBJ1-1,ASIPGRGNTEAF
TRBV6-5,TRBJ2-7,ASSYSWGEGYEQY
TRBV5-6,TRBJ2-3,ASSMAGLTDTQY
TRBV4-3,TRBJ2-1,ASSHLGLAGDNEQF
TRBV6-5,TRBJ2-3,ASSLGGLTDTQY
TRBV19,TRBJ2-7,ASNPRMGGEQY
TRBV7-2,TRBJ2-7,AITSGSLHEQY
TRBV7-2,TRBJ2-1,ASSLSANSYNEQF
TRBV2,TRBJ2-5,ASDRGRETQY
TRBV4-3,TRBJ2-3,ASSQGAGGLLALGRTQY
TRBV18,TRBJ2-2,ASSLGQGETGELF
TRBV4-1,TRBJ2-3,ASSQGLAGGSRTDTQY
TRBV7-7,TRBJ1-4,ASSLGTGLGEKLF
TRBV7-2,TRBJ1-1,ASSLRGLNTEAF
TRBV6-6,TRBJ2-3,ASSYSGQGTDTQY
TRBV7-9,TRBJ1-2,ASSGRGGLQYT
TRBV7-9,TRBJ2-5,ASSTDRGLLWGQETQY
TRBV5-4,TRBJ2-7,ASSPTTTSYEQY
TRBV29-1,TRBJ2-2,SVGERGLSTGELF
TRBV5-4,TRBJ2-1,ASSPDRTIANEQF
TRBV5-1,.,ASRIGQDYEQY
TRBV7-9,TRBJ1-2,ASSSSGTGQVYGYT
TRBV15,TRBJ2-5,ATSPRRGETQY
TRBV5-1,TRBJ2-2,ASSPLSGGDTGELF
TRBV10-1,TRBJ2-7,ASTLSYEQY
TRBV19,TRBJ2-5,ASSITGISQETQY
TRBV27,TRBJ2-7,ASSRTYRGGEQY
TRBV12-5,TRBJ1-5,ASGPGQSNQPQH
TRBV5-1,TRBJ1-2,ASSLDRLGYGYT
TRBV5-6,TRBJ1-3,ASSRNVHRAGNTIY
TRBV30,TRBJ1-5,AWSVFPSQPQH
TRBV27,TRBJ1-5,ASSPRDTSRSQH
TRBV6-5,TRBJ2-3,ASRTTIRDLRTQY
TRBV10-3,TRBJ1-6,AISESTRAVGSPLH
TRBV14,TRBJ1-1,ASSQARVGEAF
TRBV30,TRBJ2-1,AWRPSGTQKYNEQF
TRBV6-1,TRBJ2-1,ASSVRLAGNNEQF
TRBV21-1,TRBJ2-3,ASSNPGDTQY
TRBV2,TRBJ2-1,ASRRGGPNEQF
TRBV19,TRBJ1-2,ASTLGTGGGYT
TRBV19,TRBJ1-3,ASNSDSSGNTIY
TRBV6-5,TRBJ2-1,ASSSTGDEQF
TRBV27,TRBJ1-1,ASTRLGQLGENTEAF
TRBV5-1,TRBJ1-1,ASSADRYPNTEAF
TRBV9,TRBJ2-5,ASSVEGGGLAGGLVQETQY
TRBV7-6,TRBJ2-7,ASSLISQRGGRCEQY
TRBV19,TRBJ2-7,ASSIFGCEQY
TRBV4-2,TRBJ2-5,ASSQEGASGSGWETQY
TRBV4-2,.,ASSRERARDNEQF
TRBV6-5,TRBJ1-2,ASSFKAAALSGYT
TRBV5-6,TRBJ1-4,ASSFAGTGGEKLF